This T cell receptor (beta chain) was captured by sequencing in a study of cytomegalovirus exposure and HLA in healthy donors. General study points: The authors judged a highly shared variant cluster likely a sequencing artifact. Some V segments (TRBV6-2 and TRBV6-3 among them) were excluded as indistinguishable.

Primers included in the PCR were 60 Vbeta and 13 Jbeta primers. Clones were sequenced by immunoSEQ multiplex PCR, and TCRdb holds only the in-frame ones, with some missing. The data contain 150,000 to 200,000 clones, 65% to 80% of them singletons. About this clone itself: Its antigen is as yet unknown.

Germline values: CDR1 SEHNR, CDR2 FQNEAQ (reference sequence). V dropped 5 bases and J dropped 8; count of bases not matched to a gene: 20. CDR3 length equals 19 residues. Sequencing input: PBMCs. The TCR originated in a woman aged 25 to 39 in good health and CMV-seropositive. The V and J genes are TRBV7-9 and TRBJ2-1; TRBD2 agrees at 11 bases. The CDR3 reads CASSGGGGLAGGRGDEQFF. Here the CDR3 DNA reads TGTGCCAGCAGCGGGGGGGGCGGTTTAGCGGGAGGGAGAGGCGATGAGCAGTTCTTC. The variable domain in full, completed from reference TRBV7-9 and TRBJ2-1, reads DTGVSQNPRHKITKRGQNVTFRCDPISEHNRLYWYRQTLGQGPEFLTYFQNEAQLEKSRLLSDRFSAERPKGSFSTLEIQRTEQGDSAMYLCASSGGGGLAGGRGDEQFFGPGTRLTVL.